This T cell receptor (beta chain) emerged from a study of shared clonotypes between healthy human individuals. Study details: Used for every donor were three CD4 naive, three CD4 memory, two CD8 naive and one CD8 memory plate. Study results and caveats: The authors expected sequencing depth to affect clonotype sharing among donors.

The repertoire was sequenced with immunoSEQ multiplex PCR; TCRdb's copy has only in-frame clones and lacks some. There are approximately 980,000 clones in the sample; about 80% occur only once, and approximately 1.5% lies in the top ten. Donors were healthy HIV-negative adults without recently reported acute infections or vaccinations. A note on this clone: The antigen is not known.

The CDR3 covers 13 residues. The germline V gene has CDR1 GTSNPN and CDR2 SVGIG (reference sequence). V dropped 4 bases and J dropped 7 bases, with 16 bases sitting between them. This rearrangement joins TRBV30 to TRBJ1-2, with D tentatively TRBD1 (6 bases). The sample taken for sequencing was memory CD4+ T cells sorted from blood. This sample's subset: CD45RA-negative fraction. The sequence was collected from a man aged 18 to 35 in good health. CDR3 loop: CAWMGLGGGGYTF. The CDR3 coding sequence is TGTGCCTGGATGGGTCTAGGAGGGGGTGGCTACACCTTC. The full variable domain, in which reference TRBV30 and TRBJ1-2 provide the parts outside the CDR3, is SQTIHQWPATLVQPVGSPLSLECTVEGTSNPNLYWYRQAAGRGLQLLFYSVGIGQISSEVPQNLSASRPQDRQFILSSKKLLLSDSGFYLCAWMGLGGGGYTFGSGTRLTVV.